This T cell receptor (beta chain) is from a study of shared clonotypes between healthy human individuals. Study-level background: Researchers assigned three CD4 naive, three CD4 memory, two CD8 naive and one CD8 memory plate to each donor.

Here immunoSEQ multiplex PCR was the method, and the copy in TCRdb shows in-frame clones only, minus some. The table includes about 1.9 million clones, roughly 93% detected once. CD45RO-negative CD8 cells positively selected for CCR7 made up the naive population, which excluded terminally differentiated effector memory CD45RA+ cells. The TCR was taken from a man aged 18-30 years in good health. Some clones in this sample may be carry-over from other donors' samples. Sequenced material: naive CD8+ T cells from PBMCs.

The CDR3 loop reads CASSLRREVTDTQYF. CDR3 coding DNA: TGTGCCAGCAGCTTACGGCGGGAAGTGACAGATACGCAGTATTTT. The chain is built from TRBV5-6 and TRBJ2-3; tentatively, D is TRBD2 (6 bases). Germline V lookup: CDR1 SGHDT, CDR2 YYEEEE. Trimming took off 2 bases at V and 3 bases at J, with 13 bases between the two ends. This CDR3 spans 15 amino acids.